A single sample is the source of the 26 T cell receptor beta chains below, sequenced in a study of radiation and T cells in renal cell carcinoma. The assay was immunoSEQ multiplex PCR, and TCRdb's table has in-frame clones only and misses some. The data contain some 30,000 clones, roughly 80% of them singletons. As for time point: blood 4 weeks post-SBRT, at nephrectomy. Treatment in this sample: 15 Gy SBRT to primary tumor, nephrectomy 4 weeks later. Sequencing used blood, obtained from a patient whose treatment included radiotherapy and nephrectomy. These receptors came from a man in his sixties with renal cell carcinoma.

This clone was detected a few times. The chain uses TRBV30 and TRBJ1-5; 7 bases fit TRBD1. The germline V gene has CDR1 GTSNPN and CDR2 SVGIG (reference sequence). The CDR3 totals 13 residues. Trimming removed 5 bases from V and 3 bases from J; junction bases left unmatched: 4. The CDR3 here is CAWDRANNQPQHF. CDR3 nucleotide sequence: TGTGCCTGGGACAGGGCCAACAATCAGCCCCAGCATTTT.

Sample share makes this clone medium-sized. The V gene is TRBV6-5, the J gene TRBJ1-5; no clear D gene. The CDR3 runs to 14 residues. Trimming took 6 bases from V and 6 from J, leaving 15 bases between them. From germline, CDR1 is MNHEY and CDR2 SVGAGI. CDR3 sequence (DNA): TGTGCCAGCAGCTCCGGGCCAGGAGGTCAGCCCCAGCATTTT. Its protein is CASSSGPGGQPQHF.

In DNA, the CDR3 is TGCGCCAGCAGCTTACTAGCGGGAGGGTTGCAAGATACGCAGTATTTT. Its translation is CASSLLAGGLQDTQYF. The chain has TRBV5-1 and TRBJ2-3; 13 bases match TRBD2. This CDR3 has 16 amino acids. V lost 2 bases to trimming and J lost 5 bases; unmatched junction nucleotides: 5. CDR1 is SGHRS, CDR2 YFSETQ, per germline.

This rearrangement joins TRBV29-1 to TRBJ2-7; D is unresolved. The germline V gene has CDR1 SQVTM and CDR2 ANQGSEA. The CDR3 runs to 12 residues. The V end lost 1 base, the J end lost 4 bases, and 8 bases lay between the germline ends. Here the CDR3 reads CSVEAINYEQYF. The CDR3 nucleotides are TGCAGCGTTGAAGCGATTAATTACGAGCAGTACTTC.

The table lists this clone with a few counts. The chain has TRBV6-6 and TRBJ2-5, with 7 nucleotides matching TRBD1. The trim removed 5 bases at V and 5 bases at J, leaving 5 bases unmatched. CDR1 MNHNY and CDR2 SVGAGI come from the germline V gene (reference sequence). CDR3 length equals 13 residues. The CDR3 loop reads CASSRQGWETQYF. The CDR3, as DNA: TGTGCCAGCAGTCGACAGGGTTGGGAGACCCAGTACTTC.

This clone was observed a handful of times. The sample carries other DNA sequences with the same CDR3. V is TRBV5-4 and J is TRBJ2-3, with 8 bases fitting TRBD2. Germline V gives CDR1 SGHNT, CDR2 YYREEE (reference sequence). The CDR3 covers 16 residues. V lost 4 bases and J lost 0; bases outside the gene matches: 7. CDR3 amino acids: CASSLGAGVSTDTQYF. The CDR3 DNA sequence: TGTGCCAGCAGCCTTGGAGCGGGAGTTAGCACAGATACGCAGTATTTT.

This chain connects TRBV4-2 to TRBJ2-5; no firm D call. The V gene's germline CDR1 is LGHNA and CDR2 YNFKEQ. This CDR3 has 15 amino acids. The ends were cut back, 2 bases at V and 1 base at J, with 11 bases in the middle. CDR3 residues: CASSQLGGIQETQYF. In nucleotides, the CDR3 is TGTGCCAGCAGCCAACTCGGCGGAATCCAAGAGACCCAGTACTTC.

The chain carries TRBV2 and TRBJ2-7; unclear D gene. The CDR3 spans 12 residues. CDR1 is SNHLY and CDR2 is FYNNEI in the germline V gene. Trimming removed 3 bases at V and 2 bases at J, with 5 bases between. This chain's CDR3 is CASSELAYEQYF. The CDR3 region has the DNA TGTGCCAGCAGTGAGTTGGCCTACGAGCAGTACTTC.

The chain recombines TRBV6-5 with TRBJ2-3; 14 bases align to TRBD2. Trimming took 6 bases from V and 5 from J; bases not matched to a gene: 1. Germline V gives CDR1 MNHEY, CDR2 SVGAGI. The CDR3 runs to 14 residues. CDR3 nucleotides: TGTGCCAGCAGGACTAGCGGGAGGGGAGATACGCAGTATTTT. Protein: CASRTSGRGDTQYF.

The genes are TRBV9 and TRBJ1-1, with D tentatively TRBD1 (5 bases). The CDR3 runs to 16 residues. The germline V gene encodes CDR1 SGDLS and CDR2 YYNGEE. Trimming removed 0 bases from V and 0 bases from J, with 12 bases in between. CDR3 protein: CASSVGGVGLNTEAFF. The CDR3 coding sequence is TGTGCCAGCAGCGTAGGAGGGGTTGGGCTGAACACTGAAGCTTTCTTT.

The V and J genes are TRBV9 and TRBJ2-2, with 9 bases aligning to TRBD1. The CDR3 runs 16 residues. Trimming cost V 3 bases and J 8 bases; bases outside gene matches: 11. The germline CDR1 and CDR2 sequences are SGDLS and YYNGEE. The CDR3 coding sequence is TGTGCCAGCAGCGAGGGACAGGGCCAGGTAGCAGGGGAGCTGTTTTTT. Protein: CASSEGQGQVAGELFF.

The chain is built from TRBV6-5 and TRBJ2-2; possible D gene TRBD2, 5 bases. Germline CDR1 and CDR2: MNHEY and SVGAGI. This CDR3 is 16 amino acids long. Trimming shortened V by 2 bases and J by 0 bases, and 10 bases separated the two germline ends. CDR3 loop: CASSYVTRTNTGELFF. CDR3 coding DNA: TGTGCCAGCAGTTACGTTACTAGGACGAACACCGGGGAGCTGTTTTTT.

The chain links TRBV7-2 to TRBJ1-5, with a tentative D call TRBD1 (6 bases). Per the germline V gene, CDR1 is SGHTA and CDR2 is FQGNSA. This CDR3 region has 15 residues. The V end lost 5 bases, the J end lost 6 bases, and 17 bases lay between the germline ends. The CDR3 DNA reads as TGTGCCAGCAGCCTTACCCCAGGGGATATTCAGCCCCAGCATTTT. This codes for CASSLTPGDIQPQHF.

The gene calls are TRBV7-9 and TRBJ2-3; 7 bases are a match to TRBD1. The CDR3 is 17 residues long. Trimming cost V 0 bases and J 2 bases; bases outside gene matches: 8. In germline, CDR1 is SEHNR, CDR2 FQNEAQ (reference sequence). The CDR3 region is CASSLALAGGNTDTQYF. The CDR3 nucleotides are TGTGCCAGCAGCTTAGCGTTGGCAGGGGGAAACACAGATACGCAGTATTTT.

The V call is TRBV29-1, the J call TRBJ1-1; 7 bases are shared with TRBD1. The CDR3 loop spans 12 amino acids. Germline V CDR1 and CDR2: SQVTM, ANQGSEA. The V and J ends lost 6 bases and 7 bases, in that order; junction bases with no gene match: 8. The CDR3 protein is CSVGQWDGEAFF. The DNA for the CDR3 is TGCAGCGTGGGACAGTGGGACGGTGAAGCTTTCTTT.

This chain uses TRBV4-3 with TRBJ1-2; weak D call: TRBD1 (6 bases). Trimming removed 3 bases at V and 4 bases at J, with 15 bases between. The CDR3 is made up of 15 amino acids. CDR1 is LGHNA and CDR2 is YSLEER in the germline V gene. DNA of the CDR3: TGCGCCAGCAGCCAGGTGGGGGGGCAGGGCTATGGCTACACCTTC. Translation gives CASSQVGGQGYGYTF.

The V and J genes are TRBV11-2 and TRBJ2-7, with D possibly being TRBD2 (5 bases). V lost 5 bases and J 4 bases, leaving 12 bases between the germline ends. There are 13 residues in the CDR3. CDR1 and CDR2 (germline): SGHAT, FQNNGV. The CDR3 region is CASSDLAAYEQYF. Written as DNA, the CDR3 is TGTGCCAGCAGCGACCTAGCTGCATACGAGCAGTACTTC.

The rearrangement joins TRBV27 to TRBJ1-5; D not certain. This CDR3 is built from 15 residues. The germline gives CDR1 MNHEY, CDR2 SMNVEV (reference sequence). V lost 3 bases, J lost 7 bases, and 16 bases lay in between. The CDR3 nucleotides are TGTGCCAGCAGTTTCCGGAGCGGCGGATCCCAGCCCCAGCATTTT. Translation gives CASSFRSGGSQPQHF.

This clone appeared once. The V call is TRBV7-9, the J call TRBJ1-1; 12 bases agree with TRBD1. The germline V gene has CDR1 SEHNR and CDR2 FQNEAQ (reference sequence). The CDR3 spans 15 residues. J lost 5 bases, V lost 5 bases, and 6 bases had no gene match. The CDR3 sequence is CASSPGQGAPTEAFF. The CDR3 nucleotides are TGTGCCAGCAGCCCGGGACAGGGGGCCCCGACTGAAGCTTTCTTT.

The chain recombines TRBV9 with TRBJ2-1, with 7 bases lining up with TRBD2. Germline CDR1 SGDLS, CDR2 YYNGEE. V shed 1 base and J 2 bases; nucleotides not matched to a gene: 6. The CDR3 loop spans 16 amino acids. Here the CDR3 reads CASSVFGRETYNEQFF. In DNA, the CDR3 is TGTGCCAGCAGCGTATTCGGGCGGGAGACCTACAATGAGCAGTTCTTC.

The chain has TRBV6-6 and TRBJ2-2; 7 bases align to TRBD1. This CDR3 region has 14 residues. The junction had 3 bases not matched to a gene; V was cut back by 8 bases and J by 0 bases. CDR1 is MNHNY and CDR2 is SVGAGI in the germline V gene (reference sequence). The CDR3 loop reads CASWGQTNTGELFF. The DNA for the CDR3 is TGTGCCAGCTGGGGACAGACGAACACCGGGGAGCTGTTTTTT.

The chain recombines TRBV7-9 with TRBJ2-5; 13 bases fit TRBD2. CDR1 and CDR2 from the germline V gene are SEHNR and FQNEAQ (reference sequence). The V segment lost 5 bases and the J segment 5 bases; nucleotides outside the gene matches: 8. The CDR3 runs to 16 residues. The CDR3 nucleotides are TGTGCCAGCAGCCCTCGACTAGCGGGAGGACTGGAGACCCAGTACTTC. Amino acids: CASSPRLAGGLETQYF.

The chain recombines TRBV7-9 with TRBJ2-7, with 10 positions matching TRBD2. From germline, CDR1 is SEHNR and CDR2 FQNEAQ (reference sequence). The J segment lost 4 bases and the V segment lost 4 bases, leaving 7 bases of the junction unmatched. This CDR3 is built from 15 residues. The CDR3 DNA is TGTGCCAGCAGCTACGCCGGGACTAGCGCATACGAGCAGTACTTC. Translated: CASSYAGTSAYEQYF.

The CDR3 nucleotides are TGTGCCAGCAGCCAAGGGCCTTCATTCGTCCCCGTCCTGACTTTC. Translated: CASSQGPSFVPVLTF. This chain uses TRBV14 with TRBJ2-6; D not certain. CDR3 length: 15 amino acids. From germline, CDR1 is SGHDN and CDR2 FVKESK. V lost 1 base and J 12 bases, leaving 16 bases between the germline ends.

Details on this clone: An end of the junction does not agree with germline; a read error may underlie this. CDR3 DNA: TGTGCCATCAGTGCCCCCGGGGAGGGACCCGCGGTCTTC. This translates into CAISAPGEGPAVF. The chain joins TRBV10-3 to TRBJ2-1; 7 bases fit TRBD2. Germline V gene data show CDR1 as ENHRY and CDR2 as SYGVKD. CDR3 length: 13 amino acids.

The rearrangement links TRBV7-2 to TRBJ2-1; unclear D gene. The CDR3 covers 14 residues. V was shortened by 3 bases and J by 0 bases, with 6 bases between the two germline ends. The germline V gene encodes CDR1 SGHTA and CDR2 FQGNSA. The CDR3: CASSFVNSYNEQFF. The CDR3 DNA is TGTGCCAGCAGCTTCGTAAACTCCTACAATGAGCAGTTCTTC.